Sequencing of this T cell receptor beta chain was carried out in a study of blood T cell repertoires in COVID-19. Study-level information: Acute-phase and convalescent COVID-19 samples originated in the United States, Italy and Spain. PBMCs, B-cell-depleted T cells, or T cells provided the cDNA or gDNA that made up the material.

Authors' data handling: The authors estimated nucleated cell counts from reference gene primer amplification. Clones were read by immunoSEQ multiplex PCR, and TCRdb kept only the in-frame ones, dropping some. For V, J and clone size, that table is used; D and trimming come from the DNA. This repertoire shows 95,000 to 150,000 clones, about 80% found once; its top ten account for around 4%. This clone was picked up a small number of times. With V trimmed by 7 bases and J by 1 base, 4 bases remained unmatched. CDR3 length: 14 residues. Germline assignment: CDR1 ENHRY and CDR2 SYGVKD. Sequencing was performed on peripheral blood. The chain has TRBV10-3 and TRBJ2-7, with 10 bases identical to TRBD1. This sequence was found in a woman aged 45-65 years with acute or convalescent COVID-19. CDR3 nucleotides: TGTGCCATCAACCCGGGACAGGGGTCCTACGAGCAGTACTTC. It codes for CAINPGQGSYEQYF.